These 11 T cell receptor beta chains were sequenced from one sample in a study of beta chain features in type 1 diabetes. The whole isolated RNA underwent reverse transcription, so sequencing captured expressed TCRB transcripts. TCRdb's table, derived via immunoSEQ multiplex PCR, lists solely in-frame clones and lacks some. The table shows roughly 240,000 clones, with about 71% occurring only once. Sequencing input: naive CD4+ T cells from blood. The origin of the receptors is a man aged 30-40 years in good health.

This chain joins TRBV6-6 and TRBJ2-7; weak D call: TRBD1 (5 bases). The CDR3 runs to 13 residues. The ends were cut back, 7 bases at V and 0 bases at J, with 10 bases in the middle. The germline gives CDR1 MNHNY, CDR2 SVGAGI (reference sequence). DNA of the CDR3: TGTGCCAGCACCAGGGCGAGCTCCTACGAGCAGTACTTC. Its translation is CASTRASSYEQYF.

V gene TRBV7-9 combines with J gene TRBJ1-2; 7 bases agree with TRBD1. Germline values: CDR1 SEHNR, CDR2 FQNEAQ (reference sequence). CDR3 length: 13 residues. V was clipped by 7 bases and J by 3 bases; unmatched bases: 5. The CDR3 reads CASTPGTDYGYTF. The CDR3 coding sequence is TGTGCCAGCACCCCCGGGACAGACTATGGCTACACCTTC.

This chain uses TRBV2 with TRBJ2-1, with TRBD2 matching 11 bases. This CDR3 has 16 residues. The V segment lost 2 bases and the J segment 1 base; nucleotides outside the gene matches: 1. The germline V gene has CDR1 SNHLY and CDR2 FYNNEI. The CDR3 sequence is CASSETSGSSYNEQFF. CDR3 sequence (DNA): TGTGCCAGCAGTGAAACTAGCGGGAGTTCCTACAATGAGCAGTTCTTC.

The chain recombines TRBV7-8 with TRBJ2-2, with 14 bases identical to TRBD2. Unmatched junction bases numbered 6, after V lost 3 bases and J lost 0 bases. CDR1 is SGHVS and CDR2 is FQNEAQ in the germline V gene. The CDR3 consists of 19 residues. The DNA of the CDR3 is TGTGCCAGCAGCTTCCGGACTAGCGGGAGGCCCGCGAACACCGGGGAGCTGTTTTTT. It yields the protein CASSFRTSGRPANTGELFF.

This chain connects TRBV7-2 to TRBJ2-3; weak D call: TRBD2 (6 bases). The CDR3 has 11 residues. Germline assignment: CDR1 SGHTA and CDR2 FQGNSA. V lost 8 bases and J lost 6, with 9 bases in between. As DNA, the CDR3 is TGTGCCAGCGGTACTAGCGATACGCAGTATTTT. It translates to CASGTSDTQYF.

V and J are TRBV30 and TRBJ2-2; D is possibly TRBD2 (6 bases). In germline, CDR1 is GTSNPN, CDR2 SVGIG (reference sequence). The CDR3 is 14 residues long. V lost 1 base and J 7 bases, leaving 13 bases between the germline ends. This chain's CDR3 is CAWSGNPGGGELFF. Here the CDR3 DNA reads TGTGCCTGGAGTGGGAACCCCGGGGGCGGGGAGCTGTTTTTT. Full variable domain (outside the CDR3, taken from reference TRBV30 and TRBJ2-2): SQTIHQWPATLVQPVGSPLSLECTVEGTSNPNLYWYRQAAGRGLQLLFYSVGIGQISSEVPQNLSASRPQDRQFILSSKKLLLSDSGFYLCAWSGNPGGGELFFGEGSRLTVL.

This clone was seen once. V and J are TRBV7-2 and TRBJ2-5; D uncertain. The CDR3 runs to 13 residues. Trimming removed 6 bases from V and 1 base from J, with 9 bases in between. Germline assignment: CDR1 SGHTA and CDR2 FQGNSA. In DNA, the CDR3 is TGTGCCAGCAGGAGGCCATTCCAAGAGACCCAGTACTTC. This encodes CASRRPFQETQYF.

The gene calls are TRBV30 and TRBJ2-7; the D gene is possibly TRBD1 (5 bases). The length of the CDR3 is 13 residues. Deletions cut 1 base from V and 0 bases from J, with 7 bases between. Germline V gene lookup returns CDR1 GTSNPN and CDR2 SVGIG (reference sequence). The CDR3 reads CAWSATGSYEQYF. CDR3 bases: TGTGCCTGGAGTGCAACAGGCTCCTACGAGCAGTACTTC.

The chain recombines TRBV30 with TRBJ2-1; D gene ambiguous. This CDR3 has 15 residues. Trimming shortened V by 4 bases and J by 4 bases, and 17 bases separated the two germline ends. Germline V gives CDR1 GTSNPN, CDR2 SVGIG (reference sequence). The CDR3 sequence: CAWTLTRNSYNEQFF. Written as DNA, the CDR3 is TGTGCCTGGACCCTGACTCGCAATTCGTACAATGAGCAGTTCTTC.

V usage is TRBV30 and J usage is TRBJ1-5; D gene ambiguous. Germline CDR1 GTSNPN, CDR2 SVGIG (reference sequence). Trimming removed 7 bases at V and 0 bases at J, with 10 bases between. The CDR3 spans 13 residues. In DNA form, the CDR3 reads TGTGCCTCAAGTAGGGATAGCAATCAGCCCCAGCATTTT. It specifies CASSRDSNQPQHF.

CDR3 residues: CASSRGLNTEAFF. The CDR3 coding sequence is TGTGCCAGCAGTCGTGGTTTAAACACTGAAGCTTTCTTT. The chain employs TRBV2 and TRBJ1-1; D uncertain. Germline CDR1 and CDR2: SNHLY and FYNNEI. The CDR3 runs 13 residues. Deletions cut 5 bases from V and 2 bases from J, with 9 bases between.